This entry lists 9 T cell receptor beta chains sequenced from one sample in a study of blood T cell repertoires in COVID-19. TCRdb keeps only in-frame clones here, not all; method: immunoSEQ multiplex PCR. The sample holds 150,000 to 200,000 clones, roughly 76% seen once. Sequencing used peripheral blood. These receptors originate from a woman older than 75 with COVID-19, enrolled during active disease.

J is TRBJ1-1 and V is TRBV5-6; 7 bases are a match to TRBD1. V gave up 5 bases and J gave up 4 bases; unmatched junction bases: 8. This CDR3 has 14 residues. The V gene's germline CDR1 is SGHDT and CDR2 YYEEEE. The CDR3 loop reads CASSPQGFVTEAFF. The CDR3, as DNA: TGTGCCAGCAGTCCACAGGGGTTTGTCACTGAAGCTTTCTTT.

J is TRBJ2-2 and V is TRBV19; 8 bases line up with TRBD1. From germline, CDR1 is LNHDA and CDR2 SQIVND (reference sequence). The CDR3 contains 15 residues. The V and J ends lost 5 bases and 5 bases, in that order; junction bases with no gene match: 7. The CDR3 loop reads CASSSKDRVTGELFF. The CDR3 DNA is TGTGCCAGTAGTTCGAAGGACAGGGTTACCGGGGAGCTGTTTTTT.

The DNA of the CDR3 is TGTGCCACCAGTGATTCCGGGACAGGGGACACTGAAGCTTTCTTT. It encodes CATSDSGTGDTEAFF. V is TRBV24-1 and J is TRBJ1-1, with 10 bases that match TRBD1. From germline, CDR1 is KGHDR and CDR2 SFDVKD. Losses at the gene ends were 2 bases for V and 3 bases for J; bases not matched to a gene: 2. This CDR3 contains 15 residues.

J is TRBJ2-7 and V is TRBV4-1; D not certain. This CDR3 region has 16 residues. From germline, CDR1 is MGHRA and CDR2 YSYEKL. With 1 base removed from V and 2 bases from J, the gap between germline ends came to 15 bases. CDR3 in amino acids: CASSQVLTASPYEQYF. Here the CDR3 DNA reads TGCGCCAGCAGCCAAGTACTTACAGCCTCTCCCTACGAGCAGTACTTC.

V gene TRBV10-3 combines with J gene TRBJ2-7, with D possibly being TRBD1 (6 bases). Deletions cut 6 bases from V and 4 bases from J, with 10 bases between. CDR1 is ENHRY, CDR2 SYGVKD, per germline. The CDR3 has 12 amino acids. The DNA of the CDR3 is TGTGCCATCAGCTTCGGACAGTACGAGCAGTACTTC. Its translation is CAISFGQYEQYF.

This clone was seen a handful of times. This rearrangement joins TRBV4-2 to TRBJ1-6; TRBD1 matches 11 bases. Germline values: CDR1 LGHNA, CDR2 YNFKEQ. The CDR3 covers 17 residues. V dropped 0 bases and J dropped 7; count of bases not matched to a gene: 5. The CDR3 DNA reads TGTGCCAGCAGCCAAGATTATCGGACAGGGGGCAATTCACCCCTCCACTTT. Amino acids: CASSQDYRTGGNSPLHF.

The sample holds a few counts of this clone. The chain recombines TRBV19 with TRBJ2-2; the D is unclear. The length of the CDR3 is 13 residues. V was trimmed by 6 bases and J by 3 bases, leaving 8 bases between them. Germline CDR1 and CDR2: LNHDA and SQIVND (reference sequence). The CDR3 sequence is CASRQLDTGELFF. CDR3 DNA sequence: TGTGCCAGTAGACAGCTCGACACCGGGGAGCTGTTTTTT.

This chain links TRBV12-3 or TRBV12-4 with TRBJ1-5; TRBD1 matches 9 bases. The CDR3 is made up of 13 amino acids. With 5 bases clipped from V and 10 bases from J, the junction kept 6 bases outside the gene matches. The CDR3 DNA is TGTGCCAGCAGTGGGACAGGGCAGAGACCCCAGCATTTT. As protein: CASSGTGQRPQHF.

The chain links TRBV7-2 to TRBJ1-3, with TRBD1 matching over 10 bases. The germline V gene has CDR1 SGHTA and CDR2 FQGNSA. J gave up 1 base and V 2 bases, and 8 bases lay outside the gene matches. CDR3 length: 18 residues. This CDR3 is CASSLYGGQGGSGNTIYF. CDR3 DNA: TGTGCCAGCAGCTTATACGGCGGACAGGGGGGTTCTGGAAACACCATATATTTT.